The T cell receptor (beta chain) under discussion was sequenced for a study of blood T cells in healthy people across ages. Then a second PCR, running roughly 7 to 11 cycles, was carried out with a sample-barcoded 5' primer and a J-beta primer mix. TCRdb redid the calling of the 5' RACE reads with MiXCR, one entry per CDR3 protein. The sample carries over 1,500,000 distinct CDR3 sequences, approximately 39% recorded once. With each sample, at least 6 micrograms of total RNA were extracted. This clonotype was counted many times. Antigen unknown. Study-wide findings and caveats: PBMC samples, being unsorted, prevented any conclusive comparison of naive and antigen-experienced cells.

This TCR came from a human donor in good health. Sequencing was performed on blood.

Written as DNA, the CDR3 is TGCAGCGTTGACCTCCTCCTGGGCTATGGCTACACCTTC. Protein product: CSVDLLLGYGYTF. The chain links TRBV29-1 to TRBJ1-2; D uncertain. V was pared by 3 bases and J by 4 bases, with 12 bases between. Germline V gene lookup returns CDR1 SQVTM and CDR2 ANQGSEA. The CDR3 is 13 amino acids.